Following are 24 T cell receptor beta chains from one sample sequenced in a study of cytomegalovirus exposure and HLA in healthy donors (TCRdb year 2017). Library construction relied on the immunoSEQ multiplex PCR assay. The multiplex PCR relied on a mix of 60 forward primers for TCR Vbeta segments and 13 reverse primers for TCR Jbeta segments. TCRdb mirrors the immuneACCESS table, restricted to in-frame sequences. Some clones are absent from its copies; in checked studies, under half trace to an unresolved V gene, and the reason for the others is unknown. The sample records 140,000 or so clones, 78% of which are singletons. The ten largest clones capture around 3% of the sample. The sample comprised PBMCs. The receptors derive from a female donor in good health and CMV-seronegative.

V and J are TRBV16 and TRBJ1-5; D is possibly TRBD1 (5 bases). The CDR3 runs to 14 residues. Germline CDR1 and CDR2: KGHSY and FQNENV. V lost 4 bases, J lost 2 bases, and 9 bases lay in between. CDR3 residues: CASSREGGNQPQHF. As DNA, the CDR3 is TGTGCCAGCAGCCGGGAAGGGGGCAATCAGCCCCAGCATTTT. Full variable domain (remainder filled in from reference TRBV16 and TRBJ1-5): GEEVAQTPKHLVRGEGQKAKLYCAPIKGHSYVFWYQQVLKNEFKFLISFQNENVFDETGMPKERFSAKCLPNSPCSLEIQATKLEDSAVYFCASSREGGNQPQHFGDGTRLSIL.

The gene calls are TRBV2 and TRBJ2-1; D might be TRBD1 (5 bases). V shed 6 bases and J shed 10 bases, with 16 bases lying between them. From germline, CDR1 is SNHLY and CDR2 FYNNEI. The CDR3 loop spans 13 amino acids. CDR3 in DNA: TGTGCCAGCAGCGCTAATCAGGGATCGGAGCAGTTCTTC. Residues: CASSANQGSEQFF. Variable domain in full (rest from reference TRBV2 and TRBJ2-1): EPEVTQTPSHQVTQMGQEVILRCVPISNHLYFYWYRQILGQKVEFLVSFYNNEISEKSEIFDDQFSVERPDGSNFTLKIRSTKLEDSAMYFCASSANQGSEQFFGPGTRLTVL.

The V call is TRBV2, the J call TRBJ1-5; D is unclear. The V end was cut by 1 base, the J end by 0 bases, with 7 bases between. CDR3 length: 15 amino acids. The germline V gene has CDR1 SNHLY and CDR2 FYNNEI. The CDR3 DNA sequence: TGTGCCAGCAGTGAAGGTACAACTAGCAATCAGCCCCAGCATTTT. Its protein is CASSEGTTSNQPQHF.

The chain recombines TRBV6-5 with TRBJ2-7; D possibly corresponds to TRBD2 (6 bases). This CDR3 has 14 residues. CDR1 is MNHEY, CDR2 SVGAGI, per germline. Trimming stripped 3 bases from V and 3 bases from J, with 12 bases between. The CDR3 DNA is TGTGCCAGCAGTTATAGTGTCGGGAGCTACGAGCAGTACTTC. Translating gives CASSYSVGSYEQYF.

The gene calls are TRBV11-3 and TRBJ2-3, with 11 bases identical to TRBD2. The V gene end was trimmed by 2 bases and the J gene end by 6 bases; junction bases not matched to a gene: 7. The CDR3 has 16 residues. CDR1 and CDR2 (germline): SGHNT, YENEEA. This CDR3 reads CASSLTSGRGEDTQYF. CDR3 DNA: TGTGCCAGCAGCTTAACTAGCGGGAGAGGTGAGGATACGCAGTATTTT.

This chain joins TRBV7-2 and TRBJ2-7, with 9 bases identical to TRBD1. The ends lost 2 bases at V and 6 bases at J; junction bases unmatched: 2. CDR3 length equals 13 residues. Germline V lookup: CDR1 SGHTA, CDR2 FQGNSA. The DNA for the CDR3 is TGTGCCAGCAGCTTATGGACAGGGGCCGAGCAGTACTTC. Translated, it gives CASSLWTGAEQYF. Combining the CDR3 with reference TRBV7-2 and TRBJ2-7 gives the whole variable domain GAGVSQSPSNKVTEKGKDVELRCDPISGHTALYWYRQSLGQGLEFLIYFQGNSAPDKSGLPSDRFSAERTGGSVSTLTIQRTQQEDSAVYLCASSLWTGAEQYFGPGTRLTVT.

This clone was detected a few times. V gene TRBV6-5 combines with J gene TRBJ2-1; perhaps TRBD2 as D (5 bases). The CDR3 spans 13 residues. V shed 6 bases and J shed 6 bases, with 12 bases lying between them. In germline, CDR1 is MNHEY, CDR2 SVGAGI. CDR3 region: CASRDSLTNEQFF. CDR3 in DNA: TGTGCCAGCAGGGACTCCCTAACCAATGAGCAGTTCTTC.

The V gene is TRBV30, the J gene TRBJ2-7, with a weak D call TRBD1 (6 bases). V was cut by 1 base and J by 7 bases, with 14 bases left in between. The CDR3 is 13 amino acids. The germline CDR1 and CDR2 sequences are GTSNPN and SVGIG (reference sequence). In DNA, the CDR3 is TGTGCCTGGAGTGGAGGACAGCGTAGGGAGCAGTACTTC. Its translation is CAWSGGQRREQYF. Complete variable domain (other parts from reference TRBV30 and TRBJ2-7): SQTIHQWPATLVQPVGSPLSLECTVEGTSNPNLYWYRQAAGRGLQLLFYSVGIGQISSEVPQNLSASRPQDRQFILSSKKLLLSDSGFYLCAWSGGQRREQYFGPGTRLTVT.

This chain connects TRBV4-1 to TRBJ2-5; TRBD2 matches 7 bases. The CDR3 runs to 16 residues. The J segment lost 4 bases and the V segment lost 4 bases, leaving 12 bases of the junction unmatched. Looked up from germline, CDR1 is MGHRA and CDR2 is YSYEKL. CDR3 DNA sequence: TGCGCCAGCAGCCCCAGACTAGCTTCCATAGGAGAGACCCAGTACTTC. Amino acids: CASSPRLASIGETQYF.

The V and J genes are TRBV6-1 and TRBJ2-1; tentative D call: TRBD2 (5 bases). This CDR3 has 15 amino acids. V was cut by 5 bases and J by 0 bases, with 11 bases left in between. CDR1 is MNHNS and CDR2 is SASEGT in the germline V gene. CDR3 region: CASSTLGSSYNEQFF. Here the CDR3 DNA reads TGTGCCAGCAGTACCTTGGGGAGCTCCTACAATGAGCAGTTCTTC.

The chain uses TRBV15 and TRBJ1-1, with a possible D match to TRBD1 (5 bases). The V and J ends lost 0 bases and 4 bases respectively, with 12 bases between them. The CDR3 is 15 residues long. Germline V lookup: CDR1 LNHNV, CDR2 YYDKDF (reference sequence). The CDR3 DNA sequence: TGTGCCACCAGCAGAGATCCGGGGGTCGGCACTGAAGCTTTCTTT. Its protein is CATSRDPGVGTEAFF. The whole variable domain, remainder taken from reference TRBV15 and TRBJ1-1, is DAMVIQNPRYQVTQFGKPVTLSCSQTLNHNVMYWYQQKSSQAPKLLFHYYDKDFNNEADTPDNFQSRRPNTSFCFLDIRSPGLGDTAMYLCATSRDPGVGTEAFFGQGTRLTVV.

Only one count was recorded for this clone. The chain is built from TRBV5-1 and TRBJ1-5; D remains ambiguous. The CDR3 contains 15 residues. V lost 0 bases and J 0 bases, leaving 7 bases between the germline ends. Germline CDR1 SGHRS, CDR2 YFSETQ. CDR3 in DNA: TGCGCCAGCAGCTTGGGAGGCGGTAGCAATCAGCCCCAGCATTTT. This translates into CASSLGGGSNQPQHF. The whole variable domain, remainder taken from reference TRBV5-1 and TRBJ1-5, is KAGVTQTPRYLIKTRGQQVTLSCSPISGHRSVSWYQQTPGQGLQFLFEYFSETQRNKGNFPGRFSGRQFSNSRSEMNVSTLELGDSALYLCASSLGGGSNQPQHFGDGTRLSIL.

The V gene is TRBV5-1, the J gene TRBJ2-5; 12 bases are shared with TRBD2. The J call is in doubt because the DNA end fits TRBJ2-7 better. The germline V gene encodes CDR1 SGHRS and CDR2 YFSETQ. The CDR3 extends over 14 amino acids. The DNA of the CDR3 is TGCGCCAGCAGCTCTAGCGGGGGGGGACACGAGCAGTACTTC. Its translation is CASSSSGGGHEQYF.

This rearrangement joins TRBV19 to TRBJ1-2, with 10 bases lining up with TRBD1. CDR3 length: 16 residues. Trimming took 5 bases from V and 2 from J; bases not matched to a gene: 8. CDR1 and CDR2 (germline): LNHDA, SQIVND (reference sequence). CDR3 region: CASSPSAGQGNYGYTF. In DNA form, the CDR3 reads TGTGCCAGTAGTCCCAGCGCGGGACAGGGGAACTATGGCTACACCTTC.

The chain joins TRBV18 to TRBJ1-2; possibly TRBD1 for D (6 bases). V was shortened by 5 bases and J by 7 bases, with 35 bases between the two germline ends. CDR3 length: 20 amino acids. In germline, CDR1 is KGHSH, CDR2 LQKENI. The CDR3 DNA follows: TGTGCCAGCTCATCCCGCGGCGTAACGGGACATAACCACCTATGGAGTGGCTACACCTTC. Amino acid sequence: CASSSRGVTGHNHLWSGYTF.

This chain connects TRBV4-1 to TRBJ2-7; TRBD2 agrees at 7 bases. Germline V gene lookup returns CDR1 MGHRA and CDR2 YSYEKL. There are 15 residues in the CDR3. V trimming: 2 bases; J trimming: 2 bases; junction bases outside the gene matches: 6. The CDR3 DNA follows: TGCGCCAGCAGCCAACAGCCGGGAGGCCCCTACGAGCAGTACTTC. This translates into CASSQQPGGPYEQYF.

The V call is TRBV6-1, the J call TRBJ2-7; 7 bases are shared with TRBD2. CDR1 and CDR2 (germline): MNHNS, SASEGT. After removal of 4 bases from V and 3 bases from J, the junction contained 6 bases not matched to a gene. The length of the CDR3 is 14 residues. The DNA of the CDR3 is TGTGCCAGCAGTGGGGGCGGGAGTAACTACGAGCAGTACTTC. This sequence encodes CASSGGGSNYEQYF.

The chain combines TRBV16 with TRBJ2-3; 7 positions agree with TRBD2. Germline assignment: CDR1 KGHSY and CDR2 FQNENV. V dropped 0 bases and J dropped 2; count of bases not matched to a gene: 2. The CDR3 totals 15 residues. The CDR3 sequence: CASSQSRGTTDTQYF. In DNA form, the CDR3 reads TGTGCCAGCAGCCAATCGCGGGGGACCACAGATACGCAGTATTTT.

The CDR3 DNA sequence: TGTGCCAGCAGCCCTAGCGGGAGACAGGGCGATTCACCCCTCCACTTT. Translating it yields CASSPSGRQGDSPLHF. J is TRBJ1-6 and V is TRBV7-8; 7 bases are a match to TRBD1. The trim removed 5 bases at V and 8 bases at J, leaving 12 bases unmatched. This CDR3 contains 16 residues. Germline loops: CDR1 SGHVS, CDR2 FQNEAQ.

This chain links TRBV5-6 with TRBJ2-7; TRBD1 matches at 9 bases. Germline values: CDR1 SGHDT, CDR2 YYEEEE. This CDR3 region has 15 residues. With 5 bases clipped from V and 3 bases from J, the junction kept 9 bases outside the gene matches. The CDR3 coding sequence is TGTGCCAGCAGTCCCGGGACAGGGACTTTCTACGAGCAGTACTTC. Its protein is CASSPGTGTFYEQYF.

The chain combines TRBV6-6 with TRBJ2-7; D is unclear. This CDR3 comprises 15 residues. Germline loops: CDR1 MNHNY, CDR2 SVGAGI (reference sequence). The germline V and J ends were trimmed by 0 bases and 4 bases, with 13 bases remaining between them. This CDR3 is CASSYSTPAAYEQYF. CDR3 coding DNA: TGTGCCAGCAGTTACTCGACGCCGGCGGCGTACGAGCAGTACTTC.

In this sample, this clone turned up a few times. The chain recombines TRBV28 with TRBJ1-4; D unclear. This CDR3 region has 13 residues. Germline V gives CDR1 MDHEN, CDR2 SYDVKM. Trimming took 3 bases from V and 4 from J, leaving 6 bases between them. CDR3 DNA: TGTGCCAGCAGTTTGGAGGTTAATGAAAAACTGTTTTTT. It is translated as CASSLEVNEKLFF.

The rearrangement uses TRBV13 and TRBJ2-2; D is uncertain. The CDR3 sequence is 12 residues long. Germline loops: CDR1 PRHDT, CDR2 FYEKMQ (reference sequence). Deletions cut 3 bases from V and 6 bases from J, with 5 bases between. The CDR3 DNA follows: TGTGCCAGCAGCTTCCAGTCCGGGGAGCTGTTTTTT. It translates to CASSFQSGELFF.

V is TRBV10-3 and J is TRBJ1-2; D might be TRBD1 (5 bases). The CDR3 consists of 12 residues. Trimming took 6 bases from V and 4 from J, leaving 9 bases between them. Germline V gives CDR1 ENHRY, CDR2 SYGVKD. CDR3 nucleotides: TGTGCCATCAGGGGACTGATCTATGGCTACACCTTC. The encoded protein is CAIRGLIYGYTF.